Reported below is one T cell receptor (beta chain). This clone was seen a few times. Its antigen is still unknown. No base quality information exists; no much larger clone differs at one position. TCRbeta CDR3 regions were amplified from genomic DNA using the immunoSEQ Assay, a bias-controlled multiplex PCR. The study's processing was this. Within the assay, amplification of reference gene primers was used to estimate how many nucleated cells each sample contained. Sequence reads were collapsed and filtered to measure the absolute abundance of every unique TCRbeta CDR3 rearrangement. For each sample, productive Simpson clonality was calculated as the square root of Simpson's diversity index over productive rearrangements. The clones in this table, taken by TCRdb from immuneACCESS, are in-frame only. Not every clone is retained; where verified, under half of the shortfall comes from an unresolved V gene, and the cause of the rest is unknown. D and trimming come from the DNA, and the V and J calls and clone size come from that table. A total of some 150,000 clones appear in this sample, about 84% of them only once. The top ten constitute 8% to 10% of the sample.

The data originate from a study of blood T cell repertoires in COVID-19 (dated by TCRdb to the early 2020s). As for the study more broadly: The collaborator samples originated in the United States, Italy and Spain and spanned the acute and convalescent phases of COVID-19. The prospective study material was composed of cDNA or gDNA derived from T cells, B-cell-depleted T cells, or PBMCs. The dataset comprised deeply sampled blood TCRbeta repertoires from subjects exposed to, actively infected with, or recovered from COVID-19. A freely available public database, intended as a resource for researchers studying the immune response to SARS-CoV-2, is where the repertoires were released. Samples were obtained from the ongoing ImmuneRACE study (first 160 participants) and from 1,254 subjects provided by 6 global collaborators. The sample metadata nearly always contained a de-identified subject ID, COVID-19 status, age in years and sex. Where available, HLA class I and class II types were obtained from metadata supplied by the sample provider rather than from assay-based typing.

The collaborating institutions used their own protocols to collect whole blood in K2EDTA tubes. For TCRbeta analysis, collaborators shipped samples in one of three forms: frozen whole blood, isolated PBMCs, or DNA extracted from either of those sample types. Taken from the germline V gene, the CDR1 and CDR2 loops are SGHRS and YFSETQ. V sheds 1 base and J sheds 11 bases, leaving 13 bases between their ends. From its cysteine to its phenylalanine, the CDR3 spans 14 amino acids. Here the CDR3 DNA is all that survives: 42 bases in frame from base 1. Results and caveats for the whole study, not just this receptor: The quantity of clinical and demographic metadata differed by source and by participant and was supplied without curation.

The chain was built from TRBV5-1 and TRBJ1-6, with the D segment identity uncertain. This receptor was obtained from a woman aged 80 or over in a cohort sampled during active or convalescent COVID-19. The sequenced sample consisted of peripheral blood. The CDR3 region: CASSLYGSGAPLHF. DNA sequence: TGCGCCAGCAGCTTGTACGGGAGCGGGGCACCCCTCCACTTT.